This TCR beta chain came from a study of long-term antiretroviral therapy in people with HIV. Overall study: The 2015 recommendation for immediate ART came about a decade after the earliest samples.

Participants who had HIV were, without exception, treated in the United States. Comments on this clone: Its specificity is not known.

Study conclusions and caveats: ART adherence, viral resistance and therapy changes were not recorded.

Germline V gives CDR1 SGHDT, CDR2 YYEEEE. CDR3 length equals 12 residues. The V end lost 4 bases, the J end lost 1 base, and 4 bases lay between the germline ends. It was version v3.0 of the immunoSEQ assay that was run at survey level. Method: immunoSEQ multiplex PCR; TCRdb's copy keeps in-frame clones and lacks some. This table holds 20,000 to 25,000 clones, over 70% found once. Sequencing was performed on unsorted PBMCs, taken 1.2 years after starting antiretroviral therapy. This receptor was obtained from a woman aged 40 to 50 with HIV. This chain joins TRBV5-6 and TRBJ2-3; D is unclear. For the CDR3, the DNA is TGTGCCAGCAGCACCCGCACAGATACGCAGTATTTT. It codes for CASSTRTDTQYF.